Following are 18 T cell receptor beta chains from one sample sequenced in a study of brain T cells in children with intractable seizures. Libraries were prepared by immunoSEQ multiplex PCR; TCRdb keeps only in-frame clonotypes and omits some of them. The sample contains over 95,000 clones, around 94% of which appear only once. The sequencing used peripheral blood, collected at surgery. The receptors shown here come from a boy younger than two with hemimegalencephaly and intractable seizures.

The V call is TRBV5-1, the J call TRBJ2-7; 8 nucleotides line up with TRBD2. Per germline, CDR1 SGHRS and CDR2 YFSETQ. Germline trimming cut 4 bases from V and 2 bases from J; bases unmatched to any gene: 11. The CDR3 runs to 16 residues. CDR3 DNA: TGCGCCAGCAGCGCTCTCGCGGCGGGAGGAACCTACGAGCAGTACTTC. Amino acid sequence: CASSALAAGGTYEQYF.

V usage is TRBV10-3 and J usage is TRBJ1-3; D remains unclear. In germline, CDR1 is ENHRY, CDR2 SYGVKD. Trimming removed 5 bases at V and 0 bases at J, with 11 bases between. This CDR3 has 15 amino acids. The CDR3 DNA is TGTGCCATCAGTTGGGCCGCTCCCTCTGGAAACACCATATATTTT. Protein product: CAISWAAPSGNTIYF.

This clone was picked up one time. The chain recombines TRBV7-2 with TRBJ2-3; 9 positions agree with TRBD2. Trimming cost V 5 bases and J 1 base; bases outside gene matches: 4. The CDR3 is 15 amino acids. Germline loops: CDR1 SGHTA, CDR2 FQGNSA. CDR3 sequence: CASSPGTSRTDTQYF. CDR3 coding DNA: TGTGCCAGCAGCCCCGGGACTAGCCGCACAGATACGCAGTATTTT.

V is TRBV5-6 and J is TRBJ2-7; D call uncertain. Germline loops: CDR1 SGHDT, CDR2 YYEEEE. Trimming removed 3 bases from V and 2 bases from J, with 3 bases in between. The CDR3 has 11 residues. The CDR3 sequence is CASSSAYEQYF. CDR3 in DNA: TGTGCCAGCAGCTCGGCCTACGAGCAGTACTTC.

The CDR3 DNA is TGCAGCGTTATAGGGGTGAACACTGAAGCTTTCTTT. Translation: CSVIGVNTEAFF. The chain couples TRBV29-1 to TRBJ1-1; D possibly corresponds to TRBD1 (5 bases). This CDR3 contains 12 residues. Trimming cost V 5 bases and J 0 bases, with 7 bases left between them. Germline V gene data show CDR1 as SQVTM and CDR2 as ANQGSEA. The full variable domain, rest sourced from reference TRBV29-1 and TRBJ1-1, is SAVISQKPSRDICQRGTSLTIQCQVDSQVTMMFWYRQQPGQSLTLIATANQGSEATYESGFVIDKFPISRPNLTFSTLTVSNMSPEDSSIYLCSVIGVNTEAFFGQGTRLTVV.

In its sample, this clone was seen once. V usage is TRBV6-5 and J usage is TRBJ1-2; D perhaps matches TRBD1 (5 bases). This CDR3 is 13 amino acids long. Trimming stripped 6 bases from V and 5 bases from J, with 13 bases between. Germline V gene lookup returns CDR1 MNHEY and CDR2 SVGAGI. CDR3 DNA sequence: TGTGCCAGCAGAACACCCGGACAATATGGCTACACCTTC. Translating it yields CASRTPGQYGYTF.

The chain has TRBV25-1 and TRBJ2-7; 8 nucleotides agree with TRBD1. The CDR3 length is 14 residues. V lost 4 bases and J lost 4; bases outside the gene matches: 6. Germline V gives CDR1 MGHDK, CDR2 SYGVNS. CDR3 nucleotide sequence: TGTGCCAGCAGTGGGACAGGGTCTTTATACGAGCAGTACTTC. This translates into CASSGTGSLYEQYF.

CDR3 bases: TGTGCCAGCAGCCCCCGACTAGCGGGAGCCATTAGTAATGAGCAGTTCTTC. Residues: CASSPRLAGAISNEQFF. The chain uses TRBV7-9 and TRBJ2-1, with 12 bases lining up with TRBD2. The CDR3 length is 17 residues. The junction had 12 bases not matched to a gene; V was cut back by 5 bases and J by 7 bases. CDR1 is SEHNR, CDR2 FQNEAQ, per germline (reference sequence).

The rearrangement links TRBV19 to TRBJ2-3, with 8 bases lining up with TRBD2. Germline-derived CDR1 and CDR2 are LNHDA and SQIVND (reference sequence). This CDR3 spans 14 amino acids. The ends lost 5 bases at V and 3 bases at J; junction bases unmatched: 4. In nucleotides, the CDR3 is TGTGCCAGTAGTCCGGGACTAGGGACAGATACGCAGTATTTT. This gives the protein CASSPGLGTDTQYF.

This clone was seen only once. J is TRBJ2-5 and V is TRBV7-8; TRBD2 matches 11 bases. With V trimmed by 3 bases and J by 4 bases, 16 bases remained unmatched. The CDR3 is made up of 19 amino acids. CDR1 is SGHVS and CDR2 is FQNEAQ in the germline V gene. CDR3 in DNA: TGTGCCAGCAGCTTTGGGACTAGCGGAGTCTGGGAGAAGGGAGAGACCCAGTACTTC. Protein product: CASSFGTSGVWEKGETQYF.

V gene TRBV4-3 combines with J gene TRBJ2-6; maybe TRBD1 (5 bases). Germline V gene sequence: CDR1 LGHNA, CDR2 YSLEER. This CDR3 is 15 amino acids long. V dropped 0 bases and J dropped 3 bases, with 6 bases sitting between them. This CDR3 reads CASSQDRVGANVLTF. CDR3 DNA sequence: TGCGCCAGCAGCCAAGACAGGGTTGGGGCCAACGTCCTGACTTTC.

This CDR3 is CTSSQRDSRTDTQYF. For the CDR3, the DNA is TGCACCAGCAGCCAGAGGGACTCCCGCACAGATACGCAGTATTTT. The chain joins TRBV1 to TRBJ2-3; the DNA was not used to check the table's D call, TRBD2. TRBV1 is a listed pseudogene. This CDR3 has 15 amino acids.

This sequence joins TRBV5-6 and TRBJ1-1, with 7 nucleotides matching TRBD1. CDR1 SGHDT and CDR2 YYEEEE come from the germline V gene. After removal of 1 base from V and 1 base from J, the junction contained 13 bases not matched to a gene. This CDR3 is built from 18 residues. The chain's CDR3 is CASSLSVGQGGKNTEAFF. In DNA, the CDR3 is TGTGCCAGCAGCTTGTCGGTAGGGCAGGGGGGAAAGAACACTGAAGCTTTCTTT.

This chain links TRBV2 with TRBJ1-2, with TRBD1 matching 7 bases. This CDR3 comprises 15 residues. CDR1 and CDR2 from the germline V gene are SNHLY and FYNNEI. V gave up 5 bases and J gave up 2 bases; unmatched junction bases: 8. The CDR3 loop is CASSPLGQLNYGYTF. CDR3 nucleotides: TGTGCCAGCAGTCCCCTGGGACAGTTAAACTATGGCTACACCTTC.

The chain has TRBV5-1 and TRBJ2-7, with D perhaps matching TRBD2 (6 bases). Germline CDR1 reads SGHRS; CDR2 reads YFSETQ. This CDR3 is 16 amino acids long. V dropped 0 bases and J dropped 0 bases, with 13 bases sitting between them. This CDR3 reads CASSLAVGTGSYEQYF. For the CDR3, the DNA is TGCGCCAGCAGCTTGGCGGTGGGGACTGGCTCCTACGAGCAGTACTTC.

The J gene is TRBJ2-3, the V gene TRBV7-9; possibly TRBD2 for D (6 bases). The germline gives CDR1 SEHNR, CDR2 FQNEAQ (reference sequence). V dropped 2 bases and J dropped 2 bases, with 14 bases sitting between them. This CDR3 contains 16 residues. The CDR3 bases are TGTGCCAGCAGCTTACTGGGTAGCGGCGCCACAGATACGCAGTATTTT. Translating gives CASSLLGSGATDTQYF.

The CDR3: CASRIGAYYGYTF. As DNA, the CDR3 is TGCGCCAGCAGGATCGGGGCCTACTATGGCTACACCTTC. This chain connects TRBV5-1 to TRBJ1-2; TRBD1 is a possible D gene (5 bases). Germline CDR1 and CDR2: SGHRS and YFSETQ. V dropped 5 bases and J dropped 3 bases, with 11 bases sitting between them. The CDR3 is made up of 13 amino acids.

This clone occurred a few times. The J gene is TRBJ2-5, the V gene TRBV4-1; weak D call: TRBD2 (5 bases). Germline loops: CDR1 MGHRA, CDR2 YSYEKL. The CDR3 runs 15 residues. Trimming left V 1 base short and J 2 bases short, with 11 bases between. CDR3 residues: CASSQVRTSQETQYF. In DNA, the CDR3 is TGCGCCAGCAGCCAAGTTCGGACTTCGCAAGAGACCCAGTACTTC.